This T cell receptor beta chain was sequenced in a study of T cells after yellow fever vaccination. Findings and limits, study-wide: Bulk-population clonotypes that are abundant could appear as contaminants in FACS-sorted repertoires. Post-booster repertoires again held most primary-vaccination clones (roughly 95% CD4, 88% CD8).

Comment on this clonotype: As yet, its antigen is unknown.

The CDR3 covers 14 residues. Germline V gives CDR1 SGDLS, CDR2 YYNGEE. V lost 0 bases and J 11 bases, leaving 15 bases between the germline ends. Each CDR3 protein is one row after TCRdb ran MiXCR on the 5' RACE reads. Among some 560,000 distinct CDR3 sequences listed, 17% were seen once. The V gene is TRBV9, the J gene TRBJ1-5, with D hard to call. The TCR was taken from a man aged 18 to 35 who received the YFV17D yellow fever vaccine. The sequencing here drew on PBMCs, taken more than 4 days after the first yellow fever vaccination. The CDR3 DNA sequence: TGTGCCAGCAGCGTAGAGGCAGTTCTCACAGCCCAGCATTTT. This translates into CASSVEAVLTAQHF.